Below, 10 T cell receptor beta chains from the same sample are listed, as sequenced in a study of monozygotic twins with inflammatory bowel disease. TCRdb reprocessed the 5' RACE reads, with one entry per CDR3 protein and no DNA. This sample carries around 210,000 distinct CDR3 sequences, with roughly 7.1% going to the ten biggest clones. The sequencing input was blood. Every receptor here comes from a human donor with ulcerative colitis or Crohn's disease, or a healthy co-twin of an affected twin (not recorded which).

V and J are TRBV5-4 and TRBJ1-1. CDR3 length: 14 residues. Germline-derived CDR1 and CDR2 are SGHNT and YYREEE (reference sequence). The CDR3 loop is CASSSQAVPLRAFF.

This rearrangement joins TRBV20-1 to TRBJ1-6. CDR3 length: 13 residues. Germline values: CDR1 DFQATT, CDR2 SNEGSKA (reference sequence). The CDR3 sequence: CSAKDSYNSPLHF.

J is TRBJ1-1 and V is TRBV4-3; no DNA is available, so the TRBD1 call from TCRdb remains unchecked. Germline loops: CDR1 LGHNA, CDR2 YSLEER. The CDR3 covers 14 residues. The CDR3: CASSQQDRDTEAFF.

The chain carries TRBV29-1 and TRBJ2-2. CDR1 is SQVTM and CDR2 is ANQGSEA in the germline V gene. The CDR3 length is 12 residues. The CDR3: CSVLAWDGELFF.

The chain couples TRBV29-1 to TRBJ1-1. Looked up from germline, CDR1 is SQVTM and CDR2 is ANQGSEA. CDR3 length: 13 residues. CDR3 in amino acids: CSVGHAENTEAFF. Full variable domain (outside the CDR3, taken from reference TRBV29-1 and TRBJ1-1): SAVISQKPSRDICQRGTSLTIQCQVDSQVTMMFWYRQQPGQSLTLIATANQGSEATYESGFVIDKFPISRPNLTFSTLTVSNMSPEDSSIYLCSVGHAENTEAFFGQGTRLTVV.

This chain uses TRBV7-3 with TRBJ2-2; the D call of TRBD2 rests on TCRdb alone, since no DNA is present to check it. This CDR3 contains 18 residues. Germline V gene lookup returns CDR1 SGHTA and CDR2 FQGTGA. This CDR3 is CASSLKGSGGTNTGELFF.

The gene calls are TRBV20-1 and TRBJ2-4; TCRdb's D gene call, TRBD2, goes unchecked for lack of DNA. The CDR3 length is 15 residues. Germline loops: CDR1 DFQATT, CDR2 SNEGSKA (reference sequence). CDR3 region: CSATGGPLAKNIQYF.

CDR3 in amino acids: CASKVGVAGYSYNEQFF. This chain links TRBV5-4 with TRBJ2-1; TCRdb's D call, TRBD2, is unchecked because there is no DNA. Looked up from germline, CDR1 is SGHNT and CDR2 is YYREEE (reference sequence). The CDR3 sequence is 17 residues long.

CDR3 region: CSAGRLAGVAYEQYF. V gene TRBV20-1 combines with J gene TRBJ2-7; the D gene TCRdb calls, TRBD2, cannot be checked with no DNA. The CDR3 is 15 amino acids. CDR1 is DFQATT, CDR2 SNEGSKA, per germline (reference sequence).

The V call is TRBV20-1, the J call TRBJ2-5; TCRdb proposes TRBD2, but this gene call is untestable without DNA. The CDR3 consists of 17 residues. Germline V gene data show CDR1 as DFQATT and CDR2 as SNEGSKA (reference sequence). This CDR3 is CSARDDASGSWQETQYF.